The 23 T cell receptor beta chains given below trace back to one sample, sequenced in a study of early T cells in non-severe SARS-CoV-2 infection. TCRdb ran MiXCR on the 5' RACE reads and lists one entry per CDR3 protein. The sample records 20,000 to 30,000 distinct CDR3 sequences, 5.5% to 7% being singletons. Sequencing was done on a sample of whole blood. The receptors come from an adult who was a healthcare worker with PCR-confirmed SARS-CoV-2 infection or an uninfected control (not recorded which).

This clonotype was seen ten or more times. This rearrangement joins TRBV20-1 to TRBJ2-7, with D possibly being TRBD1 or TRBD2 (5 bases each). Trimming took off 6 bases at V and 0 bases at J, with 6 bases between the two ends. CDR3 length equals 11 residues. CDR1 is DFQATT and CDR2 is SNEGSKA in the germline V gene (reference sequence). The DNA for the CDR3 is TGCAGTGCCGGGACCTCCTACGAGCAGTACTTC. As protein: CSAGTSYEQYF.

The J gene is TRBJ1-1, the V gene TRBV20-1, with TRBD1 matching 8 bases. This CDR3 has 14 amino acids. V shed 6 bases and J 1 base; nucleotides not matched to a gene: 7. Per the germline V gene, CDR1 is DFQATT and CDR2 is SNEGSKA (reference sequence). CDR3 loop: CSAPRTGTNTEAFF. In DNA form, the CDR3 reads TGCAGTGCACCCAGGACAGGGACGAACACTGAAGCTTTCTTT.

This clonotype appeared many times. V gene TRBV29-1 combines with J gene TRBJ2-6; D call uncertain. V was trimmed by 4 bases and J by 2 bases, leaving 6 bases between them. The CDR3 spans 13 residues. Per the germline V gene, CDR1 is SQVTM and CDR2 is ANQGSEA. The chain's CDR3 is CSVVGPGANVLTF. CDR3 DNA sequence: TGCAGCGTTGTGGGCCCTGGGGCCAACGTCCTGACTTTC.

This clonotype was detected ten times or more. The chain employs TRBV7-2 and TRBJ1-5; D is possibly TRBD1 (5 bases). Between the trimmed V and J ends, which lost 3 bases and 2 bases, there was a span of 11 bases. Germline V gene data show CDR1 as SGHTA and CDR2 as FQGNSA. The CDR3 totals 15 residues. CDR3 sequence: CASSLGRPGNQPQHF. For the CDR3, the DNA is TGTGCCAGCAGCTTGGGACGCCCGGGCAATCAGCCCCAGCATTTT.

In this sample, this clonotype turned up a few times. The chain couples TRBV6-4 to TRBJ2-3, with TRBD2 matching over 9 bases. V lost 0 bases to trimming and J lost 2 bases; unmatched junction nucleotides: 9. Looked up from germline, CDR1 is MRHNA and CDR2 is SNTAGT. The CDR3 sequence is 18 residues long. The CDR3 region is CASSDSHQAGGSTDTQYF. CDR3 DNA sequence: TGTGCCAGCAGTGACTCTCACCAAGCGGGGGGTTCCACAGATACGCAGTATTTT.

This clonotype has ten or more counts. The chain recombines TRBV6-1 with TRBJ2-6; D is uncertain. The germline V and J ends were trimmed by 4 bases and 0 bases, with 7 bases remaining between them. CDR1 is MNHNS, CDR2 SASEGT, per germline. This CDR3 comprises 15 residues. CDR3 sequence: CASSGALSGANVLTF. DNA for the CDR3: TGTGCCAGCAGTGGTGCACTCTCTGGGGCCAACGTCCTGACTTTC.

This clonotype was seen more than once but under ten times. The chain joins TRBV5-4 to TRBJ2-1, with TRBD1 matching 7 bases. Germline V gene data show CDR1 as SGHNT and CDR2 as YYREEE (reference sequence). This CDR3 region has 16 residues. After removal of 0 bases from V and 1 base from J, the junction contained 4 bases not matched to a gene. The CDR3 region is CASSLARQGSYNEQFF. The DNA of the CDR3 is TGTGCCAGCAGCTTGGCCCGACAGGGATCCTACAATGAGCAGTTCTTC.

The chain joins TRBV7-6 to TRBJ2-3; 7 nucleotides agree with TRBD2. The CDR3 is 15 amino acids. Trimming took 3 bases from V and 4 from J; bases not matched to a gene: 7. CDR1 is SGHVS, CDR2 FNYEAQ, per germline. CDR3 region: CASSLRTSDADTQYF. Here the CDR3 DNA reads TGTGCCAGCAGCTTGCGGACTAGTGATGCAGATACGCAGTATTTT.

This clonotype has a count of ten or more. The chain is built from TRBV7-8 and TRBJ2-3; 8 nucleotides line up with TRBD2. CDR3 length equals 19 residues. Germline-derived CDR1 and CDR2 are SGHVS and FQNEAQ. V lost 6 bases and J lost 0; bases outside the gene matches: 17. Here the CDR3 reads CASRQYSGGPFLSTDTQYF. The CDR3 bases are TGTGCCAGCAGACAATACAGCGGGGGCCCCTTCCTTAGCACAGATACGCAGTATTTT. Full variable domain (rest looked up from reference TRBV7-8 and TRBJ2-3): GAGVSQSPRYKVAKRGQDVALRCDPISGHVSLFWYQQALGQGPEFLTYFQNEAQLDKSGLPSDRFFAERPEGSVSTLKIQRTQQEDSAVYLCASRQYSGGPFLSTDTQYFGPGTRLTVL.

Ten or more counts support this clonotype. This chain uses TRBV7-6 with TRBJ2-7; a possible D gene is TRBD1 (5 bases). The CDR3 consists of 14 residues. V shed 4 bases and J shed 2 bases, with 12 bases lying between them. The germline gives CDR1 SGHVS, CDR2 FNYEAQ. The CDR3 loop is CASSSYRNPYEQYF. CDR3 coding DNA: TGTGCCAGCAGCTCGTACAGGAATCCCTACGAGCAGTACTTC. Together with reference TRBV7-6 and TRBJ2-7, the CDR3 gives the full variable domain: GAGVSQSPRYKVTKRGQDVALRCDPISGHVSLYWYRQALGQGPEFLTYFNYEAQQDKSGLPNDRFSAERPEGSISTLTIQRTEQRDSAMYRCASSSYRNPYEQYFGPGTRLTVT.

The sample holds many counts of this clonotype. The genes are TRBV5-6 and TRBJ1-2; weak D call: TRBD1 (5 bases). Trimming cost V 5 bases and J 2 bases, with 10 bases left between them. CDR3 size: 13 residues. Per germline, CDR1 SGHDT and CDR2 YYEEEE. The CDR3 is CASRREGNYGYTF. CDR3 bases: TGTGCCAGCAGACGAGAGGGGAACTATGGCTACACCTTC.

This clonotype was seen repeatedly, ten times or more. The chain joins TRBV20-1 to TRBJ2-7; possibly TRBD1 for D (5 bases). Germline V gene lookup returns CDR1 DFQATT and CDR2 SNEGSKA (reference sequence). The ends were cut back, 0 bases at V and 1 base at J, with 10 bases in the middle. The CDR3 contains 14 residues. The DNA of the CDR3 is TGCAGTGCTAGAGACGAAGGGGAATCCTACGAGCAGTACTTC. This sequence encodes CSARDEGESYEQYF.

Sample share makes this clonotype medium-sized. This chain joins TRBV6-2 or TRBV6-3 and TRBJ2-7; perhaps D is TRBD1 or TRBD2 (5 bases each). Trimming shortened V by 6 bases and J by 1 base, and 13 bases separated the two germline ends. CDR1 is MNHEY, CDR2 SVGEGT, per germline. There are 14 residues in the CDR3. The CDR3 DNA follows: TGTGCCAGCAGCTGGGACGCGTCTTCCTACGAGCAGTACTTC. Its translation: CASSWDASSYEQYF.

Points on this clonotype: A much larger clone differs by one base, so this may be a read error. The chain employs TRBV7-9 and TRBJ1-1, with D tentatively TRBD1 (6 bases). The CDR3 is 14 amino acids. V was trimmed by 3 bases and J by 0 bases, leaving 8 bases between them. Looked up from germline, CDR1 is SEHNR and CDR2 is FQNEAQ (reference sequence). CDR3 sequence: CASSFAGVNTEAFF. CDR3 bases: TGTGCCAGCAGCTTCGCAGGGGTGAACACTGAAGCTTTCTTT.

This clonotype was seen repeatedly, ten times or more. The rearrangement uses TRBV28 and TRBJ2-3; the match to TRBD1 covers 9 bases. Per the germline V gene, CDR1 is MDHEN and CDR2 is SYDVKM. V lost 6 bases, J lost 8 bases, and 9 bases stayed unmatched. The CDR3 length is 14 residues. The CDR3 protein is CASSQAGTGFTQYF. DNA for the CDR3: TGTGCCAGCAGCCAGGCCGGGACAGGGTTTACGCAGTATTTT.

Many counts were recorded for this clonotype. This rearrangement joins TRBV29-1 to TRBJ1-2; D is ambiguous. The germline CDR1 and CDR2 sequences are SQVTM and ANQGSEA. The length of the CDR3 is 12 residues. Trimming took off 3 bases at V and 4 bases at J, with 9 bases between the two ends. The CDR3 protein is CSVDEGIYGYTF. The CDR3 DNA reads as TGCAGCGTTGATGAAGGGATCTATGGCTACACCTTC.

In this sample, this clonotype turned up a few times. The J gene is TRBJ2-3, the V gene TRBV5-1; no firm D call. The V end lost 4 bases, the J end lost 7 bases, and 7 bases lay between the germline ends. The CDR3 has 11 amino acids. Germline V lookup: CDR1 SGHRS, CDR2 YFSETQ. The CDR3 spells CASSVENTQYF. CDR3 coding DNA: TGCGCCAGCAGCGTCGAGAATACGCAGTATTTT.

The CDR3 is CASSPFFPRLAYEQYF. The CDR3 DNA sequence: TGTGCCAGCTCACCCTTCTTCCCGAGACTAGCCTACGAGCAGTACTTC. The J gene is TRBJ2-7, the V gene TRBV18; possibly TRBD2 for D (6 bases). Germline V lookup: CDR1 KGHSH, CDR2 LQKENI. This CDR3 has 16 residues. The V gene lost 3 bases and the J gene lost 2 bases, with 17 bases spanning the gap.

At least ten counts were recorded for this clonotype. This rearrangement joins TRBV11-2 to TRBJ2-1; 14 bases map to TRBD2. V gave up 5 bases and J gave up 2 bases; unmatched junction bases: 11. Germline V gene lookup returns CDR1 SGHAT and CDR2 FQNNGV. CDR3 size: 19 residues. The CDR3 DNA reads as TGTGCCAGCAGCCCAACCGGACTAGCGGGGGGCCTCGCCTACAATGAGCAGTTCTTC. Protein: CASSPTGLAGGLAYNEQFF.

The chain carries TRBV4-2 and TRBJ2-6, with TRBD1 identical over 9 bases. The junction had 9 bases not matched to a gene; V was cut back by 2 bases and J by 4 bases. Per germline, CDR1 LGHNA and CDR2 YNFKEQ. This CDR3 is 18 amino acids long. This chain's CDR3 is CASSQRTGEVSGANVLTF. DNA for the CDR3: TGTGCCAGCAGCCAAAGGACAGGGGAGGTGTCCGGGGCCAACGTCCTGACTTTC.

This clonotype was picked up a small number of times. This chain uses TRBV18 with TRBJ2-3; D ambiguous. CDR1 is KGHSH and CDR2 is LQKENI in the germline V gene. V lost 6 bases, J lost 4 bases, and 11 bases lay in between. This CDR3 comprises 13 residues. This chain's CDR3 is CASSRPPPDTQYF. The CDR3 coding sequence is TGTGCCAGCTCGCGACCCCCCCCAGATACGCAGTATTTT.

At least ten counts were recorded for this clonotype. The chain joins TRBV5-1 to TRBJ1-6, with TRBD1 matching 7 bases. The length of the CDR3 is 15 residues. V dropped 0 bases and J dropped 4; count of bases not matched to a gene: 1. Per germline, CDR1 SGHRS and CDR2 YFSETQ. In DNA form, the CDR3 reads TGCGCCAGCAGCTTGGGGGGACAGTATAATTCACCCCTCCACTTT. Its translation is CASSLGGQYNSPLHF.

J is TRBJ2-7 and V is TRBV11-2; D gene uncertain. V lost 1 base to trimming and J lost 0 bases, with 10 bases between them. The germline V gene has CDR1 SGHAT and CDR2 FQNNGV. The CDR3 covers 15 residues. CDR3 residues: CASSLVAISSYEQYF. CDR3 coding DNA: TGTGCCAGCAGCTTAGTTGCTATAAGCTCCTACGAGCAGTACTTC.